This T cell receptor (beta chain) is from a study of T cell responses to AZD1222 COVID-19 vaccine (dated by TCRdb to about 2021). At the level of the whole study: AZD1222 recipients given second doses at about 4 weeks or at about 12 weeks were pooled, since spike-specific TCR depth and breadth were not found to differ between the two schedules. TCR sequencing covered fewer than 250 trial participants: approximately 200 given two doses of AZD1222 and approximately 26 given two doses of MenACWY control vaccine. Trial participants were enrolled into age subgroups of 18-55, 56-69 and 70-plus years, which contained 148, 28 and 57 TCR-sequenced participants, respectively.

The CDR3 regions of human TCRbeta chains were analyzed by immunosequencing. The authors' analysis ran thus. TCRs in the repertoires were compared against a reference library of SARS-CoV-2-specific TCRs that had been generated with the MIRA antigen-specificity platform. Breadth was defined as the fraction of unique TCRs that were SARS-CoV-2-associated, and depth was defined as the fraction of total T cells that were SARS-CoV-2-associated. Using the MIRA data, each spike-specific TCR was mapped to the spike region that the TCR reacts to and placed in a CD4 or CD8 class. Log10-transformed breadth and depth values were compared by one-way ANOVA with Sidak's multiple comparisons tests. Here the immuneACCESS table is served through TCRdb, limited to in-frame sequences with V and J called. Missing clones are a known gap in these copies; in checked studies unresolved V genes cover under half, and the rest lacks a known reason. V, J and clone size are taken as reported in that table, and D and trimming were inferred from the DNA itself. Counted in this sample were about 90,000 clones; over 80% of them appeared once. The ten largest clones add up to approximately 15% of the sample.

Paper-wide results and their limitations: Reportedly, almost half of the unique spike-specific TCRs recognized epitopes lying outside the regions that are mutated in the B.1.351 and B.1.1.7 variants. No day 14 peak-response samples were available, so repertoires were characterized only after the peak T cell response. Participants were mostly white British and included more females than males, and it was suggested by the authors that clonal diversity may have been underestimated. A significant rise in spike-specific TCR breadth and depth was observed after two AZD1222 doses relative to day 0 and relative to MenACWY recipients. The whole spike protein was spanned by vaccine-associated CD4 TCRs, and dominant responses were seen in regions 160-218 and 743-854. Only 5 to 7 AZD1222 recipients were SARS-CoV-2 seropositive at baseline, limiting conclusions about previously exposed vaccinees. In the small 56-69-year group, the increase in depth fell short of significance, most likely because of low power.

A word on this clone: Its antigen remains unidentified. No base quality values were provided; no much bigger clone lies one nucleotide off.

The intended sense of this specimen's time point label: baseline before first vaccination. Vaccinee samples were obtained from the UK trials COV001 and COV002, which included a single-blind randomized controlled phase 2/3 trial of AZD1222 (ChAdOx1 nCoV-19) in healthy adults. For TCRbeta chain sequencing, PBMC samples from trial participants were taken at day 0 and at day 28 after the second dose. The receptor was isolated from an adult in good health. Sequenced material: peripheral blood, taken on day 0 of AZD1222 vaccination.

The CDR3 reads as follows: CAWRRGITDTQYF. The bases read TGTGCCTGGAGGCGGGGTATAACAGATACGCAGTATTTT. The chain is made from TRBV30 and TRBJ2-3, with TRBD2 tentatively as D gene (6 bases match). Its CDR3 holds 13 amino acids, cysteine through phenylalanine. Just the 39-base CDR3 DNA is kept, in frame starting at base 1. Taken from the germline V gene (reference sequence), the CDR1 and CDR2 loops are GTSNPN and SVGIG. The junction shows trimming of 3 bases on V and 3 bases on J, plus 10 bases between the germline ends.